This T cell receptor beta chain was sequenced during a study of control samples from healthy donors and cancer patients. Only in-frame clones appear in the TCRdb table, and some are missing; sequencing was by immunoSEQ multiplex PCR. The data show over 15,000 clones, with roughly 80% seen just once and about 28% held by the top ten. From germline, CDR1 is LGHDT and CDR2 YNNKEL (reference sequence). This CDR3 comprises 14 residues. Between the trimmed V and J ends, which lost 4 bases and 2 bases, there was a span of 11 bases. The chain combines TRBV3-1 (or the pseudogene TRBV3-2) with TRBJ1-2; D may be TRBD1 (5 bases). The TCR was taken from a man older than 75 with head and neck cancer. Sequenced material: PBMCs. Here the CDR3 DNA reads TGTGCCAGCAGCCGATGGGACTCGAACTATGGCTACACCTTC. As protein: CASSRWDSNYGYTF.